The 20 T cell receptor beta chains listed next were all sequenced from one sample in a study of T cell responses to AZD1222 COVID-19 vaccine. Only in-frame clones appear in the TCRdb table, and some are missing; sequencing was by immunoSEQ multiplex PCR. Seen here are about 150,000 clones, about 92% observed once, and the top ten hold about 9.1%. Here the sequenced sample was peripheral blood, taken on day 0 of AZD1222 vaccination. The receptors originated from an adult in good health.

This chain links TRBV5-1 with TRBJ1-4; no reliable D call. V lost 5 bases and J lost 0, with 8 bases in between. CDR3 length: 14 amino acids. Germline V gene sequence: CDR1 SGHRS, CDR2 YFSETQ. The CDR3 is CASRPEATNEKLFF. The CDR3 DNA reads TGCGCCAGCAGGCCGGAAGCAACTAATGAAAAACTGTTTTTT.

CDR3 nucleotides: TGTGCCAGCAGAACCTGGGACAGAGCGGGCGGGGAGCTGTTTTTT. As protein: CASRTWDRAGGELFF. The J gene is TRBJ2-2, the V gene TRBV6-5; perhaps TRBD1 as D (7 bases). V was pared by 6 bases and J by 7 bases, with 18 bases between. Germline CDR1 reads MNHEY; CDR2 reads SVGAGI. CDR3 length: 15 residues.

Details on this clone: In the same sample, other DNA sequences code for this CDR3. The genes are TRBV7-8 and TRBJ1-5; D unclear. This CDR3 contains 13 residues. Trimming removed 5 bases at V and 0 bases at J, with 5 bases between. Germline V gene lookup returns CDR1 SGHVS and CDR2 FQNEAQ. The CDR3 DNA reads as TGTGCCAGCAGCCTCGATAGCAATCAGCCCCAGCATTTT. This gives the protein CASSLDSNQPQHF.

The V and J genes are TRBV9 and TRBJ2-1; no definite D call. The germline gives CDR1 SGDLS, CDR2 YYNGEE. There are 11 residues in the CDR3. Trimming stripped 0 bases from V and 5 bases from J, with 0 bases between. CDR3 protein: CASSVDNEQFF. In DNA, the CDR3 is TGTGCCAGCAGCGTAGACAATGAGCAGTTCTTC.

The gene calls are TRBV2 and TRBJ2-3; 9 bases align to TRBD1. Germline CDR1 and CDR2: SNHLY and FYNNEI. Trimming at V came to 6 bases and at J to 4 bases, leaving 8 bases not matched to a gene. This CDR3 has 15 amino acids. The CDR3, as DNA: TGTGCCAGCAGGCCCGGGACAGGGTTGGCAGATACGCAGTATTTT. Translated, it gives CASRPGTGLADTQYF.

The chain has TRBV30 and TRBJ1-1; D ambiguous. Trimming took off 2 bases at V and 3 bases at J, with 7 bases between the two ends. The CDR3 loop spans 12 amino acids. Per the germline V gene, CDR1 is GTSNPN and CDR2 is SVGIG (reference sequence). CDR3 loop: CAWSSLDTEAFF. In DNA form, the CDR3 reads TGTGCCTGGAGTTCACTAGACACTGAAGCTTTCTTT.

The gene calls are TRBV7-8 and TRBJ1-5; D is unresolved. Trimming shortened V by 0 bases and J by 9 bases, and 18 bases separated the two germline ends. Germline V lookup: CDR1 SGHVS, CDR2 FQNEAQ. The CDR3 runs to 16 residues. The CDR3 here is CASSLARAVDRGPQHF. DNA of the CDR3: TGTGCCAGCAGCTTAGCGCGGGCAGTCGATCGGGGGCCCCAGCATTTT. The full variable domain, in which reference TRBV7-8 and TRBJ1-5 provide the parts outside the CDR3, is GAGVSQSPRYKVAKRGQDVALRCDPISGHVSLFWYQQALGQGPEFLTYFQNEAQLDKSGLPSDRFFAERPEGSVSTLKIQRTQQEDSAVYLCASSLARAVDRGPQHFGDGTRLSIL.

The chain has TRBV28 and TRBJ1-2; D is unclear. The length of the CDR3 is 13 residues. The ends were cut back, 6 bases at V and 5 bases at J, with 13 bases in the middle. Germline V gene data show CDR1 as MDHEN and CDR2 as SYDVKM. The CDR3 DNA sequence: TGTGCCAGCAGAGACACTGGACGGTATGGCTACACCTTC. Protein: CASRDTGRYGYTF.

This sequence joins TRBV28 and TRBJ1-2; 7 bases line up with TRBD1. The CDR3 totals 13 residues. J lost 4 bases, V lost 3 bases, and 2 bases had no gene match. CDR1 and CDR2 from the germline V gene are MDHEN and SYDVKM. CDR3 nucleotides: TGTGCCAGCAGTTTGCCAGGGGGCTATGGCTACACCTTC. It codes for CASSLPGGYGYTF.

This chain joins TRBV5-1 and TRBJ1-1, with D hard to call. Germline CDR1 SGHRS, CDR2 YFSETQ. The CDR3 extends over 13 amino acids. Trimming cost V 7 bases and J 2 bases, with 12 bases left between them. This CDR3 is CASGVRGNTEAFF. The CDR3, as DNA: TGCGCCAGCGGTGTTCGGGGTAACACTGAAGCTTTCTTT. Drawing the rest from reference TRBV5-1 and TRBJ1-1, the complete variable domain is KAGVTQTPRYLIKTRGQQVTLSCSPISGHRSVSWYQQTPGQGLQFLFEYFSETQRNKGNFPGRFSGRQFSNSRSEMNVSTLELGDSALYLCASGVRGNTEAFFGQGTRLTVV.

In its sample, this clone was seen once. The chain uses TRBV7-2 and TRBJ2-5, with 12 bases matching TRBD2. This CDR3 spans 18 amino acids. Germline values: CDR1 SGHTA, CDR2 FQGNSA. After removal of 2 bases from V and 5 bases from J, the junction contained 12 bases not matched to a gene. Written as DNA, the CDR3 is TGTGCCAGCAGCTTATTCCCCCCGCTAGCGGGGGGGTACGAGACCCAGTACTTC. This translates into CASSLFPPLAGGYETQYF.

As DNA, the CDR3 is TGTGCCAGCAGTGCCCGGGACCTCCGCAATCAGCCCCAGCATTTT. This translates into CASSARDLRNQPQHF. The rearrangement joins TRBV2 to TRBJ1-5; TRBD1 might be the D (5 bases). This CDR3 has 15 residues. Looked up from germline, CDR1 is SNHLY and CDR2 is FYNNEI. Between the trimmed V and J ends, which lost 4 bases and 2 bases, there was a span of 12 bases.

The chain uses TRBV7-3 and TRBJ1-6; D is undetermined. Per the germline V gene, CDR1 is SGHTA and CDR2 is FQGTGA. V gave up 5 bases and J gave up 13 bases, with 15 bases separating them. The CDR3 consists of 13 residues. Here the CDR3 DNA reads TGTGCCAGCAGCCTTTCAGCGCTTACGCCCCTCCACTTT. Translated, it gives CASSLSALTPLHF. The full variable domain, rest sourced from reference TRBV7-3 and TRBJ1-6, is GAGVSQTPSNKVTEKGKYVELRCDPISGHTALYWYRQSLGQGPEFLIYFQGTGAADDSGLPNDRFFAVRPEGSVSTLKIQRTERGDSAVYLCASSLSALTPLHFGNGTRLTVT.

The chain is built from TRBV7-9 and TRBJ1-6; TRBD1 matches at 8 bases. V trimming: 5 bases; J trimming: 7 bases; junction bases outside the gene matches: 10. The CDR3 totals 16 residues. Looked up from germline, CDR1 is SEHNR and CDR2 is FQNEAQ (reference sequence). This chain's CDR3 is CASSLGGRGRNSPLHF. The DNA of the CDR3 is TGTGCCAGCAGCCTAGGAGGCAGGGGGCGGAATTCACCCCTCCACTTT.

The J gene is TRBJ1-2, the V gene TRBV18; D not certain. Germline values: CDR1 KGHSH, CDR2 LQKENI. With 2 bases removed from V and 5 bases from J, the gap between germline ends came to 15 bases. The CDR3 is 15 amino acids. The DNA for the CDR3 is TGTGCCAGCTCACCAAGCGTAGGACCTGCGTATGGCTACACCTTC. Its protein is CASSPSVGPAYGYTF.

The chain recombines TRBV5-1 with TRBJ1-5; D ambiguous. The germline V and J ends were trimmed by 4 bases and 7 bases, with 18 bases remaining between them. The CDR3 contains 15 residues. Germline V lookup: CDR1 SGHRS, CDR2 YFSETQ. The CDR3 loop is CASSPSPGTRQPQHF. The CDR3 DNA reads TGCGCCAGCAGCCCCTCCCCGGGTACCAGGCAGCCCCAGCATTTT.

The J gene is TRBJ1-5, the V gene TRBV12-3 or TRBV12-4; D unclear. The CDR3 totals 12 residues. Trimming stripped 6 bases from V and 2 bases from J, with 5 bases between. CDR3: CASRNGNQPQHF. The CDR3 coding sequence is TGTGCCAGCAGGAACGGCAATCAGCCCCAGCATTTT.

The chain has TRBV7-2 and TRBJ2-4, with D possibly called TRBD1 or TRBD2 (5 bases each). V was cut by 6 bases and J by 0 bases, with 6 bases left in between. The germline V gene encodes CDR1 SGHTA and CDR2 FQGNSA. The CDR3 sequence is 13 residues long. The CDR3 DNA follows: TGTGCCAGCAGGGGGACAGCCAAAAACATTCAGTACTTC. Amino acids: CASRGTAKNIQYF.

The gene calls are TRBV4-3 and TRBJ1-6; D is uncertain. The V gene lost 1 base and the J gene lost 8 bases, with 6 bases spanning the gap. CDR1 LGHNA and CDR2 YSLEER come from the germline V gene. The CDR3 spans 13 residues. CDR3: CASSQGPDSPLHF. CDR3 nucleotides: TGCGCCAGCAGCCAAGGGCCTGATTCACCCCTCCACTTT.

This chain connects TRBV27 to TRBJ1-1, with a weak D call TRBD1 (5 bases). V lost 7 bases and J 4 bases, leaving 10 bases between the germline ends. This CDR3 is 12 amino acids long. Per the germline V gene, CDR1 is MNHEY and CDR2 is SMNVEV (reference sequence). Written as DNA, the CDR3 is TGTGCCAGCAAGACCGGGGGCACTGAAGCTTTCTTT. Residues: CASKTGGTEAFF.